The 3 T cell receptor beta chains presented below share a single source sample, sequenced in a study of shared clonotypes between healthy human individuals. Repertoires were generated with immunoSEQ multiplex PCR, while TCRdb's copy carries only in-frame clones and drops some. The sample consists of roughly 1,000,000 clones, roughly 74% of them appearing once. The specimen sequenced was memory CD4+ T cells from PBMCs. Described subset: CD45RA-negative fraction. The receptor source for this set is a man aged 18 to 30 in good health. Some clones in this sample may be carry-over from other donors' samples.

Details on this clone: This CDR3 is also generated by other DNA sequences in the sample. CDR3 amino acids: CASSLGGQETQYF. The CDR3 nucleotides are TGCGCCAGCAGCTTGGGGGGACAAGAGACCCAGTACTTC. The rearrangement joins TRBV5-1 to TRBJ2-5; D gene unclear. The germline V gene encodes CDR1 SGHRS and CDR2 YFSETQ. The length of the CDR3 is 13 residues. Trimming removed 0 bases from V and 2 bases from J, with 5 bases in between.

This clone has just one count. The rearrangement uses TRBV7-9 and TRBJ2-5; D unclear. This CDR3 is 16 amino acids long. CDR1 is SEHNR, CDR2 FQNEAQ, per germline (reference sequence). Trimming cost V 2 bases and J 2 bases, with 15 bases left between them. The CDR3 is CASSLLGPQSQETQYF. In nucleotides, the CDR3 is TGTGCCAGCAGCTTATTAGGCCCCCAGAGTCAAGAGACCCAGTACTTC.

The genes are TRBV5-1 and TRBJ1-3, with 11 nucleotides matching TRBD1. CDR1 is SGHRS, CDR2 YFSETQ, per germline. The CDR3 is made up of 16 amino acids. The trim removed 3 bases at V and 2 bases at J, leaving 4 bases unmatched. The CDR3 region has the DNA TGCGCCAGCAGCTACGGACAGGGGGCGGCTGGAAACACCATATATTTT. This gives the protein CASSYGQGAAGNTIYF. The full variable domain, completed using reference TRBV5-1 and TRBJ1-3, is KAGVTQTPRYLIKTRGQQVTLSCSPISGHRSVSWYQQTPGQGLQFLFEYFSETQRNKGNFPGRFSGRQFSNSRSEMNVSTLELGDSALYLCASSYGQGAAGNTIYFGEGSWLTVV.